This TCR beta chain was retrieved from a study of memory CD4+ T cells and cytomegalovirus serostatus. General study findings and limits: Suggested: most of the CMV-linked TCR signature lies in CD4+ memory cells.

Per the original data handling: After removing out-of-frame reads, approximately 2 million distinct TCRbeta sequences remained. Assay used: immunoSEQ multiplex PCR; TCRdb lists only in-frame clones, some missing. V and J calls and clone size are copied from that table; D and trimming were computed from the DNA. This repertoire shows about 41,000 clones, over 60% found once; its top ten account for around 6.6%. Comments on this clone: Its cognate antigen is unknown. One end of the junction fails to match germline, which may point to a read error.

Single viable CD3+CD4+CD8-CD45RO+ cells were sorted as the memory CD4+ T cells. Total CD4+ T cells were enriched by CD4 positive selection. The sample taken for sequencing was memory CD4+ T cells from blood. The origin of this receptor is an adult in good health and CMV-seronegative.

The CDR3 spells CAIGETNEKLFF. The CDR3 DNA reads TGTGCCATCGGTGAGACTAATGAAAAACTGTTTTTT. The V call is TRBV10-3, the J call TRBJ1-4; D is ambiguous. The CDR3 totals 12 residues. CDR1 and CDR2 (germline): ENHRY, SYGVKD.